What follows are 20 T cell receptor beta chains derived from one specimen sequenced in a study of T-cell reconstitution after alpha-beta-depleted transplantation in children. Unique molecular identifiers were built into the TCRbeta library. TCRdb ran MiXCR on the PCR reads and lists one entry per CDR3 protein. The table includes about 500,000 distinct CDR3 sequences, around a third detected once. Here the sequenced sample was PBMCs from the stem cell graft donor, taken from the stem cell graft. These receptors were collected from a human donor who donated a stem cell graft to a child with aplastic anemia.

Only a few counts were recorded for this clonotype. DNA for the CDR3: TGTGCCAGCAGTTTTTCGGGAGGGCTGGATGAGCAGTTCTTC. Its translation: CASSFSGGLDEQFF. V usage is TRBV12-3 or TRBV12-4 and J usage is TRBJ2-1; 8 nucleotides line up with TRBD2. J was trimmed by 8 bases and V by 3 bases; bases with no gene match: 6. This CDR3 has 14 amino acids.

The chain links TRBV4-3 to TRBJ2-1, with 9 bases fitting TRBD1. Trimming cost V 3 bases and J 5 bases; bases outside gene matches: 11. This CDR3 is built from 17 residues. The V gene's germline CDR1 is LGHNA and CDR2 YSLEER. As DNA, the CDR3 is TGCGCCAGCAGCCAGGAACTGTACAGGGGGCGAGACAATGAGCAGTTCTTC. Its protein is CASSQELYRGRDNEQFF.

This clonotype occurred a few times. The rearrangement links TRBV5-1 to TRBJ2-5; TRBD2 aligns across 9 bases. Germline assignment: CDR1 SGHRS and CDR2 YFSETQ. Unmatched junction bases numbered 4, after V lost 6 bases and J lost 4 bases. The CDR3 extends over 13 amino acids. CDR3 sequence: CASMGLARETQYF. CDR3 nucleotide sequence: TGCGCCAGCATGGGACTAGCACGAGAGACCCAGTACTTC. Full variable domain (outside the CDR3, taken from reference TRBV5-1 and TRBJ2-5): KAGVTQTPRYLIKTRGQQVTLSCSPISGHRSVSWYQQTPGQGLQFLFEYFSETQRNKGNFPGRFSGRQFSNSRSEMNVSTLELGDSALYLCASMGLARETQYFGPGTRLLVL.

This clonotype was detected many times. This chain links TRBV9 with TRBJ2-1; maybe TRBD2 (6 bases). Germline V gene sequence: CDR1 SGDLS, CDR2 YYNGEE. There are 14 residues in the CDR3. V gave up 7 bases and J gave up 6 bases, with 17 bases separating them. The CDR3, as DNA: TGTGCCAGCCGTGGAGGGAGTATGAGCAATGAGCAGTTCTTC. Translated, it gives CASRGGSMSNEQFF.

This clonotype was counted only a few times. The V call is TRBV12-3 or TRBV12-4, the J call TRBJ2-5, with D uncertain. V lost 1 base to trimming and J lost 5 bases, with 5 bases between them. This CDR3 contains 12 residues. CDR3 nucleotides: TGTGCCAGCAGTTTAGACAGTGAGACCCAGTACTTC. Its translation is CASSLDSETQYF.

J is TRBJ1-1 and V is TRBV5-1, with a weak D call TRBD1 (6 bases). V gave up 7 bases and J gave up 1 base, with 14 bases separating them. Looked up from germline, CDR1 is SGHRS and CDR2 is YFSETQ. The CDR3 is 14 residues long. CDR3 bases: TGCGCCAGCCTTCCGGGACACCAGAACACTGAAGCTTTCTTT. It yields the protein CASLPGHQNTEAFF.

The chain joins TRBV23-1 to TRBJ1-5; 7 bases agree with TRBD1. TRBV23-1 is treated as an ORF (open reading frame) with a function not yet certain. The V and J ends lost 4 bases and 4 bases, in that order; junction bases with no gene match: 10. This CDR3 has 16 amino acids. As DNA, the CDR3 is TGCGCCAGCAGTCTAGACAGGGTAGGGGTAAATCAGCCCCAGCATTTT. Its translation: CASSLDRVGVNQPQHF.

This clonotype was counted only a few times. This rearrangement joins TRBV20-1 to TRBJ2-1; TRBD2 matches at 10 bases. The CDR3 is 15 amino acids. The germline CDR1 and CDR2 sequences are DFQATT and SNEGSKA (reference sequence). With 6 bases clipped from V and 6 bases from J, the junction kept 11 bases outside the gene matches. The CDR3 DNA is TGCAGTGCCCCGGCTAGCGGGAGAGTGAGCAATGAGCAGTTCTTC. Protein product: CSAPASGRVSNEQFF.

The rearrangement links TRBV7-9 to TRBJ1-2; D is uncertain. V lost 3 bases, J lost 4 bases, and 15 bases lay in between. This CDR3 comprises 15 residues. Germline V gene sequence: CDR1 SEHNR, CDR2 FQNEAQ (reference sequence). The CDR3 loop reads CASSFSDSTTYGYTF. As DNA, the CDR3 is TGTGCCAGCAGCTTCTCGGACTCGACGACCTATGGCTACACCTTC.

The chain joins TRBV7-9 to TRBJ1-4; the D is unclear. Looked up from germline, CDR1 is SEHNR and CDR2 is FQNEAQ (reference sequence). The CDR3 covers 11 residues. Trimming left V 6 bases short and J 7 bases short, with 6 bases between. The CDR3 DNA sequence: TGTGCCAGCAGTCAGAGTGAAAAACTGTTTTTT. Translating it yields CASSQSEKLFF.

The V and J genes are TRBV7-6 and TRBJ2-5; D might be TRBD1 (8 bases). The CDR3 has 16 amino acids. V gave up 4 bases and J gave up 2 bases, with 17 bases separating them. The germline CDR1 and CDR2 sequences are SGHVS and FNYEAQ. The CDR3 is CASSYRGGHLQETQYF. The CDR3 coding sequence is TGTGCCAGCAGCTACAGGGGGGGACACCTACAAGAGACCCAGTACTTC. Full variable domain (rest looked up from reference TRBV7-6 and TRBJ2-5): GAGVSQSPRYKVTKRGQDVALRCDPISGHVSLYWYRQALGQGPEFLTYFNYEAQQDKSGLPNDRFSAERPEGSISTLTIQRTEQRDSAMYRCASSYRGGHLQETQYFGPGTRLLVL.

A remark on this clonotype: A clone one base away is much larger, so this may be a read error. This chain joins TRBV27 and TRBJ1-1, with 9 bases that match TRBD1. Germline-derived CDR1 and CDR2 are MNHEY and SMNVEV (reference sequence). CDR3 length equals 14 residues. Germline trimming cut 6 bases from V and 1 base from J; bases unmatched to any gene: 3. CDR3 amino acids: CASRLTGGNTEAFF. CDR3 nucleotide sequence: TGTGCCAGCAGACTGACAGGGGGGAACACTGAAGCTTTCTTT.

The V gene is TRBV27, the J gene TRBJ1-1; D is ambiguous. Looked up from germline, CDR1 is MNHEY and CDR2 is SMNVEV (reference sequence). Trimming left V 3 bases short and J 8 bases short, with 16 bases between. There are 14 residues in the CDR3. This CDR3 reads CASSFRDTGVEAFF. In DNA, the CDR3 is TGTGCCAGCAGTTTCCGCGACACGGGCGTAGAAGCTTTCTTT.

The chain joins TRBV7-2 to TRBJ2-3; no firm D call. The CDR3 runs to 13 residues. V dropped 5 bases and J dropped 2 bases, with 8 bases sitting between them. The germline gives CDR1 SGHTA, CDR2 FQGNSA. The CDR3: CASSRRDTDTQYF. DNA for the CDR3: TGTGCCAGCAGCCGACGCGACACAGATACGCAGTATTTT.

The rearrangement joins TRBV20-1 to TRBJ1-5; a possible D gene is TRBD1 (5 bases). CDR3 length: 13 residues. The V end lost 4 bases, the J end lost 1 base, and 8 bases lay between the germline ends. The germline V gene encodes CDR1 DFQATT and CDR2 SNEGSKA (reference sequence). The CDR3 region has the DNA TGCAGTGCTACAGGGTCGAGCAATCAGCCCCAGCATTTT. Residues: CSATGSSNQPQHF.

The chain couples TRBV7-2 to TRBJ2-3; TRBD2 agrees at 15 bases. Germline-derived CDR1 and CDR2 are SGHTA and FQGNSA. J gave up 8 bases and V 1 base, and 1 base lay outside the gene matches. CDR3 length: 15 residues. The CDR3 region has the DNA TGTGCCAGCAGCTTAGGGACTAGCGGGAGGGGTACGCAGTATTTT. It yields the protein CASSLGTSGRGTQYF.

This sequence joins TRBV4-2 and TRBJ2-5, with no clear D. The CDR3 extends over 15 amino acids. V was pared by 0 bases and J by 2 bases, with 10 bases between. Germline CDR1 reads LGHNA; CDR2 reads YNFKEQ. The CDR3 nucleotides are TGTGCCAGCAGCCAAGAAGGGAACTTACAAGAGACCCAGTACTTC. Protein product: CASSQEGNLQETQYF.

In its sample, this clonotype was seen a few times. This rearrangement joins TRBV7-8 to TRBJ2-1; the match to TRBD1 covers 7 bases. The trim removed 6 bases at V and 2 bases at J, leaving 16 bases unmatched. This CDR3 has 18 amino acids. CDR1 is SGHVS, CDR2 FQNEAQ, per germline. CDR3 loop: CASSKNPTGALPYNEQFF. In nucleotides, the CDR3 is TGTGCCAGCAGTAAAAATCCCACAGGGGCCCTCCCCTACAATGAGCAGTTCTTC.

The sample holds a few counts of this clonotype. The genes are TRBV20-1 and TRBJ2-3, with 7 positions matching TRBD2. Germline V gene sequence: CDR1 DFQATT, CDR2 SNEGSKA (reference sequence). V was pared by 2 bases and J by 3 bases, with 11 bases of the junction left unmatched. The CDR3 has 16 residues. The chain's CDR3 is CSARSAGAGETDTQYF. CDR3 sequence (DNA): TGCAGTGCTAGATCCGCCGGGGCGGGAGAAACAGATACGCAGTATTTT.

This chain uses TRBV20-1 with TRBJ2-1; D is undetermined. V was shortened by 0 bases and J by 1 base, with 7 bases between the two germline ends. The CDR3 covers 14 residues. CDR1 and CDR2 (germline): DFQATT, SNEGSKA (reference sequence). The CDR3 region has the DNA TGCAGTGCTAGAGACCCCGCGTCCTACAATGAGCAGTTCTTC. Translation gives CSARDPASYNEQFF.